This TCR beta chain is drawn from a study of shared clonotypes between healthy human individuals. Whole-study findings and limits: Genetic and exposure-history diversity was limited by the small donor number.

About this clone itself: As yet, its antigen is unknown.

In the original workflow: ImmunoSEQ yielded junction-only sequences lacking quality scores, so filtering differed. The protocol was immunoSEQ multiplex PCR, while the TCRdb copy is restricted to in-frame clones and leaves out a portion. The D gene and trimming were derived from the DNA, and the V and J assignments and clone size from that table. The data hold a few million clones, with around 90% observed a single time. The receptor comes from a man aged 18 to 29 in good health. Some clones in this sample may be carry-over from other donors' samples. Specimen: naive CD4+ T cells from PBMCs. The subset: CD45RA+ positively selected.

The CDR3 reads CASSLRGTSGNDEQFF. The CDR3 bases are TGTGCCAGCAGTTTAAGGGGGACTAGCGGGAACGATGAGCAGTTCTTC. This chain connects TRBV27 to TRBJ2-1, with 13 bases lining up with TRBD2. The CDR3 is 16 residues long. Germline-derived CDR1 and CDR2 are MNHEY and SMNVEV (reference sequence). V was clipped by 2 bases and J by 8 bases; unmatched bases: 6.